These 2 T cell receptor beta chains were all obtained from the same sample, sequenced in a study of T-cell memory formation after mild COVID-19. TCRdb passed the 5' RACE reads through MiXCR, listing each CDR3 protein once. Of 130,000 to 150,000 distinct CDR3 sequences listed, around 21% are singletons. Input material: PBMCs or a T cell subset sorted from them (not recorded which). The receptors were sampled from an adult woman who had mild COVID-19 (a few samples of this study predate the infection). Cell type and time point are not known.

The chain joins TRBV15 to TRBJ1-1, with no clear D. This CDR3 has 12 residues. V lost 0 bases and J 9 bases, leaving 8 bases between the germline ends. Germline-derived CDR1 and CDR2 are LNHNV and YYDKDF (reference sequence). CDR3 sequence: CATSRDTVKAFF. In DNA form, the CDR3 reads TGTGCCACCAGCAGAGACACGGTGAAAGCTTTCTTT.

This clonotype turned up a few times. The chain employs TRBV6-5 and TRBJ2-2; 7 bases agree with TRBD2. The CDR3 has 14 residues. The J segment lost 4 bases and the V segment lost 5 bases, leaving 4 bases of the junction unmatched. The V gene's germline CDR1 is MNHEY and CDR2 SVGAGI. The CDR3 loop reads CASSQGGSTGELFF. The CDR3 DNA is TGTGCCAGCAGTCAGGGAGGGTCCACCGGGGAGCTGTTTTTT.